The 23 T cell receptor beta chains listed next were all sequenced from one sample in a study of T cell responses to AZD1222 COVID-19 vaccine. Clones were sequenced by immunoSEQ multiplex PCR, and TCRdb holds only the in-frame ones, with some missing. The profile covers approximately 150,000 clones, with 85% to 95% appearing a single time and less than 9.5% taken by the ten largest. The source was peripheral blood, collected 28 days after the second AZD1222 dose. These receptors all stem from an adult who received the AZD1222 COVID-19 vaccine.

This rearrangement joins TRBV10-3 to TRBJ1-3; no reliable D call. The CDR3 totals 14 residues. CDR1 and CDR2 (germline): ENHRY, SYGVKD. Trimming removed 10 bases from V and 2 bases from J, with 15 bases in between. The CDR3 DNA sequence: TGTGCCACGACCTTGGACCTGGCTGGAAACACCATATATTTT. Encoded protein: CATTLDLAGNTIYF.

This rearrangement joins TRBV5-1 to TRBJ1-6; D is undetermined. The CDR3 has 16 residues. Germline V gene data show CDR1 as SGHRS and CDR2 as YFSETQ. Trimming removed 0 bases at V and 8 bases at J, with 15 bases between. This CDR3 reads CASSLAASPGDSPLHF. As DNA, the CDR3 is TGCGCCAGCAGCTTGGCGGCCAGCCCTGGAGATTCACCCCTCCACTTT.

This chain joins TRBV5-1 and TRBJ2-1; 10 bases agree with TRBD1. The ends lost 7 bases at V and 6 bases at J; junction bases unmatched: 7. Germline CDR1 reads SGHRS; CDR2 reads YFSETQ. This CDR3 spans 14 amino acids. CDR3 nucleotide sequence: TGCGCCAGCCTAGAGACAGGGGGCTCCAATGAGCAGTTCTTC. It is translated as CASLETGGSNEQFF.

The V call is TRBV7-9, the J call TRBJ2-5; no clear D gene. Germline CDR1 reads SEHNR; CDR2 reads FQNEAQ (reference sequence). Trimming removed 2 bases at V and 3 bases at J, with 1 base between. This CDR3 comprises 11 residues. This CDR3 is CASSLKETQYF. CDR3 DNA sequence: TGTGCCAGCAGCTTAAAAGAGACCCAGTACTTC.

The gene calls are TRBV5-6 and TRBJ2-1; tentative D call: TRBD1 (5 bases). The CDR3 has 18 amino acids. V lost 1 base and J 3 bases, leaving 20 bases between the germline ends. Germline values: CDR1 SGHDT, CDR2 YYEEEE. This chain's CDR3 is CASSLTAGRLQDYNEQFF. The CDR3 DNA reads TGTGCCAGCAGCTTGACGGCAGGGCGACTTCAAGACTACAATGAGCAGTTCTTC.

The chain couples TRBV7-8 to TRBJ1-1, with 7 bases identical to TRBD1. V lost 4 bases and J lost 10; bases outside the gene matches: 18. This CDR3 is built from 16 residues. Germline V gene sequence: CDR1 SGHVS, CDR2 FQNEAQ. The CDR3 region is CASSSDRDRRIRRAFF. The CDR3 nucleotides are TGTGCCAGCAGCTCCGATAGGGACAGAAGAATTCGTAGAGCTTTCTTT.

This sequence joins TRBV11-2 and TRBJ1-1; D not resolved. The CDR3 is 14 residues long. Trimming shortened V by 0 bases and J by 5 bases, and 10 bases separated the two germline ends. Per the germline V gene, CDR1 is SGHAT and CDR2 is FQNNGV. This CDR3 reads CASSLDYTGTEAFF. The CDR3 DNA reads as TGTGCCAGCAGCTTAGATTATACGGGGACTGAAGCTTTCTTT.

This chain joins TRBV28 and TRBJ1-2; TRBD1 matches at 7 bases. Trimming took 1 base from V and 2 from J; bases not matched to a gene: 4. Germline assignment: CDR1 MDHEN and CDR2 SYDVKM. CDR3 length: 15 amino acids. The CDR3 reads CASSLLDRKNYGYTF. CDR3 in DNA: TGTGCCAGCAGTTTATTGGACAGGAAAAACTATGGCTACACCTTC.

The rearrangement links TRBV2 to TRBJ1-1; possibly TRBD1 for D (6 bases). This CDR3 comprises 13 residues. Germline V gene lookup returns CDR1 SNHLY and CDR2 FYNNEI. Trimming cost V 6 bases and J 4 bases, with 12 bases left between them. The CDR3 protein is CASRRVGGTEAFF. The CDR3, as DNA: TGTGCCAGCAGGAGGGTAGGGGGCACTGAAGCTTTCTTT.

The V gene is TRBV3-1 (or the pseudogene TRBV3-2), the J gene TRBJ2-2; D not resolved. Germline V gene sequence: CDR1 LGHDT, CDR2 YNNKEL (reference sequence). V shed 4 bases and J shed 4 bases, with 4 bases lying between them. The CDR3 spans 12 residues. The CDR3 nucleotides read TGTGCCAGCAGCCCATCCACCGGGGAGCTGTTTTTT. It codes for CASSPSTGELFF.

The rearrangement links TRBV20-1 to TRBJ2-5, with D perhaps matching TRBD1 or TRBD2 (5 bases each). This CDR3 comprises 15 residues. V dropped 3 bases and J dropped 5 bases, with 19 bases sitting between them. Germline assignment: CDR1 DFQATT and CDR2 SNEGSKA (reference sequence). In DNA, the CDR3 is TGCAGTGCTAGTAGGTGGGCCGGGACGAGGGAGACCCAGTACTTC. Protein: CSASRWAGTRETQYF.

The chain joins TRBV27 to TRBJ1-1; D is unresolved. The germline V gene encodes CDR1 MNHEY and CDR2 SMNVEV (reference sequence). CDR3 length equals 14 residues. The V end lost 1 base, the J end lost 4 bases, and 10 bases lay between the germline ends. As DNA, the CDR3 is TGTGCCAGCAGTTTATTGGGAATGGCCACTGAAGCTTTCTTT. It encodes CASSLLGMATEAFF.

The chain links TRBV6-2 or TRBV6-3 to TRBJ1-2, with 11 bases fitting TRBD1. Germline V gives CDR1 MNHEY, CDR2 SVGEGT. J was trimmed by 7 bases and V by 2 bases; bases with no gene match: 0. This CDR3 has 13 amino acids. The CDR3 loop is CASSYGQGAGYTF. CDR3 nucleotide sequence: TGTGCCAGCAGTTACGGACAGGGGGCTGGCTACACCTTC.

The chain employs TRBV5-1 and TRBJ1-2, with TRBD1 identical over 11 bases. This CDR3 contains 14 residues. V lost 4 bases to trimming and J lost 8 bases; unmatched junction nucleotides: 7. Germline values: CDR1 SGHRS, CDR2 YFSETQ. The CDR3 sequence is CASSPGQGGFGYTF. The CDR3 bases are TGCGCCAGCAGCCCGGGACAGGGGGGTTTCGGCTACACCTTC. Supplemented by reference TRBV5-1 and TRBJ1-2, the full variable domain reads KAGVTQTPRYLIKTRGQQVTLSCSPISGHRSVSWYQQTPGQGLQFLFEYFSETQRNKGNFPGRFSGRQFSNSRSEMNVSTLELGDSALYLCASSPGQGGFGYTFGSGTRLTVV.

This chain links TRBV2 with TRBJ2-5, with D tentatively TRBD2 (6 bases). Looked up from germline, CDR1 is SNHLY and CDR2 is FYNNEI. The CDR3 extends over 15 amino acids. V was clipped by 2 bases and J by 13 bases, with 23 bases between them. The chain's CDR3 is CASSEPPAGRAVGYF. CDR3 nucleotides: TGTGCCAGCAGTGAACCACCAGCGGGCCGGGCGGTCGGGTACTTC.

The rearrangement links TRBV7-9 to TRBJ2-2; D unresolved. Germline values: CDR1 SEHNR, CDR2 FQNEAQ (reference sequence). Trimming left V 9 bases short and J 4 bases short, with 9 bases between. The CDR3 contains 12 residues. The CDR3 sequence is CASLETTGELFF. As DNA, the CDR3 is TGTGCCAGTCTAGAAACCACCGGGGAGCTGTTTTTT.

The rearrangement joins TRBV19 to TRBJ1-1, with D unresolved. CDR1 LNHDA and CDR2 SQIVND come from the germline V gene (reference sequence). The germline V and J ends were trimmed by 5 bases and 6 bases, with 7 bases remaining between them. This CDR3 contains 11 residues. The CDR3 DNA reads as TGTGCCAGTAGTGCGATTGCTGAAGCTTTCTTT. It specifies CASSAIAEAFF.

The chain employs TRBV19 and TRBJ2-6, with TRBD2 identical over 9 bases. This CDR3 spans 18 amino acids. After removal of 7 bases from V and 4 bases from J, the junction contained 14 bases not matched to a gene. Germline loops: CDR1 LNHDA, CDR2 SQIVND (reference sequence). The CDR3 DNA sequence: TGTGCCAGTACCTTGGGGAGCGGGGGGTTCTTCGGGGCCAACGTCCTGACTTTC. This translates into CASTLGSGGFFGANVLTF.

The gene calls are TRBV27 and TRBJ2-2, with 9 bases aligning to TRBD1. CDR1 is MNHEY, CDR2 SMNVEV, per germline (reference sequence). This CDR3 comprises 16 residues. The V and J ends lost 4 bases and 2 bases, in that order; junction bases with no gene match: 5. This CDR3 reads CASSSTGGGNTGELFF. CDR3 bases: TGTGCCAGCAGTTCAACAGGGGGCGGAAACACCGGGGAGCTGTTTTTT.

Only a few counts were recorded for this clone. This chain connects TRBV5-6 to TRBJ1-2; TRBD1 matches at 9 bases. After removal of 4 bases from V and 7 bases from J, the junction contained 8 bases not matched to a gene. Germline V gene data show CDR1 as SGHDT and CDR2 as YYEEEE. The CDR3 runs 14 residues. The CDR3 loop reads CASSPGQGIVGYTF. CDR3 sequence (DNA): TGTGCCAGCAGCCCGGGACAGGGAATTGTTGGCTACACCTTC. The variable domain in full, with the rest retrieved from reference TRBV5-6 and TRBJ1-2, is DAGVTQSPTHLIKTRGQQVTLRCSPKSGHDTVSWYQQALGQGPQFIFQYYEEEERQRGNFPDRFSGHQFPNYSSELNVNALLLGDSALYLCASSPGQGIVGYTFGSGTRLTVV.

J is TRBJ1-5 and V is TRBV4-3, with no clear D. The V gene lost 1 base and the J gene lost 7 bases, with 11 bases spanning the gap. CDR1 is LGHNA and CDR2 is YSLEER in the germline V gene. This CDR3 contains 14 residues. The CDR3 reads CASSQASRGQPQHF. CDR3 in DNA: TGCGCCAGCAGCCAAGCGAGCCGAGGACAGCCCCAGCATTTT.

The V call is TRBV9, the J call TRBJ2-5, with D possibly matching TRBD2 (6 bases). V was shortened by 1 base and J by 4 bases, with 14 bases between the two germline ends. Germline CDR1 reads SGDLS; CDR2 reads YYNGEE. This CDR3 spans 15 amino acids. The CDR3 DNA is TGTGCCAGCAGCGTATCCGGAGGGGTCGGAGAGACCCAGTACTTC. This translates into CASSVSGGVGETQYF.

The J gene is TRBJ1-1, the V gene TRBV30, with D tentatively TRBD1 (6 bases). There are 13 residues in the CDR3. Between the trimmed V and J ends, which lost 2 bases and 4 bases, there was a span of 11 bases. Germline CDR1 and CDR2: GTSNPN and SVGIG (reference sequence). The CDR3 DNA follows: TGTGCCTGGAGTAAGGGGGACGGCACTGAAGCTTTCTTT. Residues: CAWSKGDGTEAFF.